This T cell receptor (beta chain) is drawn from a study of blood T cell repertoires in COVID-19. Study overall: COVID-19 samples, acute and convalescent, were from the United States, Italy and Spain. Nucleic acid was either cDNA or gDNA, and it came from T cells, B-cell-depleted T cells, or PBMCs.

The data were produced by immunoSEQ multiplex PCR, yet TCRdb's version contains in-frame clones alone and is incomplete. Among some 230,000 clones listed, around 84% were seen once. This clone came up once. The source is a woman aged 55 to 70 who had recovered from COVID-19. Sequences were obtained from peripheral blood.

The CDR3 spells CASSPTAGRTALDTQYF. CDR3 bases: TGTGCCAGCAGTCCGACCGCGGGACGGACGGCCCTCGATACGCAGTATTTT. V usage is TRBV27 and J usage is TRBJ2-3, with D maybe TRBD2 (6 bases). Germline V lookup: CDR1 MNHEY, CDR2 SMNVEV (reference sequence). The CDR3 sequence is 17 residues long. V was pared by 5 bases and J by 6 bases, with 24 bases between.